Listed below are T cell receptor beta chains from one sample, sequenced in a study of OX40 agonist ivuxolimab in advanced cancers. Assay: immunoSEQ multiplex PCR; the TCRdb copy retains only in-frame clones and omits some. The data contain around 140,000 clones, about 92% of them singletons. Sequenced material: CD4+ or CD8+ T cells sorted from blood, taken in a trial of the OX40 agonist ivuxolimab. All receptors derive from an adult with an advanced solid tumor such as melanoma, head and neck, liver or kidney cancer. The CDR3 runs from the conserved cysteine through the conserved F or W. The order of the fields is clone size, V gene, D gene, J gene, CDR3 length, CDR3 DNA, CDR3 protein. The D gene is left open where the match is weak. For some rows the clone size is stated as once, few or many, or as a class when expanded; others skip it.

few	TRBV9	NA	TRBJ2-3	14	TGTGCCAGCAGCGCAGGCAGTACCGCAGATACGCAGTATTTT	CASSAGSTADTQYF
NA	TRBV2	NA	TRBJ1-3	14	TGTGCCAGCAGTGAAGGGAGGGGGGGAAACACCATATATTTT	CASSEGRGGNTIYF
once	TRBV10-1	TRBD1	TRBJ2-1	15	TGCGCCAGCAGTTTGGACAGGAGCTCCTACAATGAGCAGTTCTTC	CASSLDRSSYNEQFF
NA	TRBV9	NA	TRBJ2-2	13	TGTGCCAGCAGCGTAGAGGGCACCGGGGAGCTGTTTTTT	CASSVEGTGELFF
few	TRBV28	NA	TRBJ1-5	13	TGTGCCAGCAGTTTCGGCGTCAATCAGCCCCAGCATTTT	CASSFGVNQPQHF
NA	TRBV5-1	NA	TRBJ2-7	13	TGCGCCAGCAGCCAAGAGGTGGCCTACGAGCAGTACTTC	CASSQEVAYEQYF
NA	TRBV7-3	TRBD2	TRBJ2-3	16	TGTGCCAGCAGCTCATGGGTCCTAGCGGGAACAGATACGCAGTATTTT	CASSSWVLAGTDTQYF
once	TRBV12-5	TRBD1	TRBJ1-1	14	TGTGCTAGTGGTCCAGGGGGCATGAACACTGAAGCTTTCTTT	CASGPGGMNTEAFF
NA	TRBV5-1	NA	TRBJ1-2	15	TGCGCCAGCTTCCCGGGACATCGTGAGAACTATGGCTACACCTTC	CASFPGHRENYGYTF
NA	TRBV19	TRBD1	TRBJ2-5	14	TGTGCCAGTAGTATAGAGGGACAGCAAGAGACCCAGTACTTC	CASSIEGQQETQYF
once	TRBV29-1	TRBD1	TRBJ2-7	13	TGCAGCGTGGAAGGACAGGGGGCGACTGAGCAGTACTTC	CSVEGQGATEQYF
NA	TRBV19	TRBD1	TRBJ2-7	15	TGTGCCAGTAGTCCGCGGGACAGGGCTACCTACGAGCAGTACTTC	CASSPRDRATYEQYF
NA	TRBV6-1	NA	TRBJ2-5	12	TGTGCCAGCATGAGCAGCCGGGAGACCCAGTACTTC	CASMSSRETQYF
NA	TRBV5-1	TRBD1	TRBJ1-1	14	TGCGCCAGCAGCTTGGCAGGGGGCCTCACTGAAGCTTTCTTT	CASSLAGGLTEAFF
once	TRBV18	TRBD2	TRBJ2-2	16	TGTGCCAGCTCACTGACTAGCGCTCAGGACACCGGGGAGCTGTTTTTT	CASSLTSAQDTGELFF
NA	TRBV11-3	NA	TRBJ1-1	14	TGTGCCAGCAGCTTAGATCAGGGTAACACTGAAGCTTTCTTT	CASSLDQGNTEAFF
NA	TRBV5-1	TRBD2	TRBJ2-3	19	TGCGCCAGCAGCTTGGCGGGTAGCGGGAGGGTGACAAACACAGATACGCAGTATTTT	CASSLAGSGRVTNTDTQYF
NA	TRBV6-1	NA	TRBJ2-7	11	TGTGCCAGCAGGACGATCTACGAGCAGTACTTC	CASRTIYEQYF
NA	TRBV19	TRBD2	TRBJ2-7	14	TGTGCCAGTAGGGGGGGGTTGGGATCCTACGAGCAGTACTTC	CASRGGLGSYEQYF
NA	TRBV11-2	TRBD2	TRBJ2-7	16	TGTGCCAGCAGCTTAGGGGCTAGCGGGCGGACCTACGAGCAGTACTTC	CASSLGASGRTYEQYF
NA	TRBV5-1	TRBD1	TRBJ1-2	14	TGCGCCAGCAGTACCACAGGGGGCGTCGCTGGCTACACCTTC	CASSTTGGVAGYTF
once	TRBV27	NA	TRBJ2-7	17	TGTGCCAGCAGTTTATGGCTGTCGGGGACCGCCCCGCGCGAGCAGTACTTC	CASSLWLSGTAPREQYF
NA	TRBV27	NA	TRBJ2-7	14	TGTGCCAGCAGTTTAAAGGGGCACAGGGACGAGCAGTACTTC	CASSLKGHRDEQYF
NA	TRBV7-8	NA	TRBJ1-1	13	TGTGCCAGCAGGATGGACCTGAACACTGAAGCTTTCTTT	CASRMDLNTEAFF
NA	TRBV7-7	TRBD2	TRBJ2-3	15	TGTGCTAGCAGCCTGGGACTAGCTGTCTCAGATACGCAGTATTTT	CASSLGLAVSDTQYF